Below are 27 T cell receptor beta chains sequenced from a single sample in a study of human T cells and chemical hapten exposure. RNA extraction used unfractionated whole blood as the source of total RNA. MiXCR, applied by TCRdb to the 5' RACE reads, yields one record per CDR3 protein. The sample records around 100,000 distinct CDR3 sequences, 19% being singletons. The receptor source for this set is a human donor in good health.

CDR3 nucleotide sequence: TGCAGTGCTAGCCTTTCGAAGGGGGGGCGTTGGGGCACTGAAGCTTTCTTT. It translates to CSASLSKGGRWGTEAFF. The chain uses TRBV20-1 and TRBJ1-1, with D perhaps TRBD1 (6 bases). Germline V gene sequence: CDR1 DFQATT, CDR2 SNEGSKA (reference sequence). This CDR3 contains 17 residues. With 3 bases removed from V and 4 bases from J, the gap between germline ends came to 24 bases.

The V gene is TRBV28, the J gene TRBJ2-1; 10 nucleotides match TRBD2. This CDR3 comprises 16 residues. With V trimmed by 2 bases and J by 4 bases, 5 bases remained unmatched. Germline values: CDR1 MDHEN, CDR2 SYDVKM. The CDR3 DNA sequence: TGTGCCAGCAGTTTAATTTATAGCGGGAGGTACAATGAGCAGTTCTTC. The encoded protein is CASSLIYSGRYNEQFF.

V usage is TRBV11-1 and J usage is TRBJ1-2; TRBD1 is a possible D gene (5 bases). V lost 5 bases to trimming and J lost 2 bases, with 9 bases between them. This CDR3 has 13 residues. Germline CDR1 SGHAT, CDR2 FQDESV (reference sequence). This CDR3 is CASSTRQNYGYTF. CDR3 nucleotide sequence: TGTGCCAGCAGCACGCGACAGAACTATGGCTACACCTTC.

The CDR3 DNA reads TGTGCCAGCAGTTGGTCATGGGGGGGAGGAGGCTACACCTTC. Amino acids: CASSWSWGGGGYTF. V is TRBV12-3 or TRBV12-4 and J is TRBJ1-2; D might be TRBD1 (5 bases). Trimming shortened V by 4 bases and J by 8 bases, and 17 bases separated the two germline ends. The CDR3 covers 14 residues.

This clonotype was observed a handful of times. The rearrangement uses TRBV6-6 and TRBJ1-6; 8 nucleotides match TRBD1. Germline assignment: CDR1 MNHNY and CDR2 SVGAGI (reference sequence). The J segment lost 10 bases and the V segment lost 3 bases, leaving 8 bases of the junction unmatched. The CDR3 contains 15 residues. CDR3 region: CASSYADRADSPLHF. The CDR3 nucleotides read TGTGCCAGCAGTTATGCGGACAGGGCGGACTCACCCCTCCACTTT.

The J gene is TRBJ2-3, the V gene TRBV9; D call uncertain. Germline CDR1 reads SGDLS; CDR2 reads YYNGEE. Between the trimmed V and J ends, which lost 5 bases and 0 bases, there was a span of 16 bases. This CDR3 region has 16 residues. In DNA, the CDR3 is TGTGCCAGCAGTACCCGGGTTGGCGCTAGCACAGATACGCAGTATTTT. Its translation is CASSTRVGASTDTQYF.

CDR3 residues: CASSGRQGASGETQYF. CDR3 sequence (DNA): TGCGCCAGCAGCGGGCGACAGGGGGCGTCGGGGGAGACCCAGTACTTC. The V gene is TRBV5-1, the J gene TRBJ2-5; 10 bases align to TRBD1. V lost 4 bases and J lost 5; bases outside the gene matches: 11. The CDR3 is made up of 16 amino acids. The germline V gene encodes CDR1 SGHRS and CDR2 YFSETQ.

This chain links TRBV5-1 with TRBJ1-5; D is unclear. The V gene lost 4 bases and the J gene lost 2 bases, with 13 bases spanning the gap. From germline, CDR1 is SGHRS and CDR2 YFSETQ. The CDR3 has 15 amino acids. The CDR3 reads CASSMGADGNQPQHF. The CDR3 DNA is TGCGCCAGCAGCATGGGAGCCGACGGCAATCAGCCCCAGCATTTT. Filled out from reference TRBV5-1 and TRBJ1-5, the complete variable domain reads KAGVTQTPRYLIKTRGQQVTLSCSPISGHRSVSWYQQTPGQGLQFLFEYFSETQRNKGNFPGRFSGRQFSNSRSEMNVSTLELGDSALYLCASSMGADGNQPQHFGDGTRLSIL.

The sample holds a few counts of this clonotype. CDR3 DNA sequence: TGTGCCAGCAGCTTAGGGGGACTAGCGGGAGGAGCCGATACGCAGTATTTT. Translation gives CASSLGGLAGGADTQYF. V and J are TRBV7-6 and TRBJ2-3, with TRBD2 matching over 15 bases. The CDR3 has 17 amino acids. Germline V gene lookup returns CDR1 SGHVS and CDR2 FNYEAQ. V trimming: 1 base; J trimming: 6 bases; junction bases outside the gene matches: 5.

The chain couples TRBV27 to TRBJ2-7; 12 bases map to TRBD2. This CDR3 is built from 17 residues. The ends lost 0 bases at V and 2 bases at J; junction bases unmatched: 5. Germline V gene data show CDR1 as MNHEY and CDR2 as SMNVEV (reference sequence). The CDR3 spells CASSLSLGLAGTYEQYF. The CDR3 DNA reads as TGTGCCAGCAGTTTATCCTTAGGACTAGCGGGGACCTACGAGCAGTACTTC.

The genes are TRBV6-5 and TRBJ1-1, with D hard to call. Germline CDR1 reads MNHEY; CDR2 reads SVGAGI. The CDR3 spans 14 residues. Trimming removed 3 bases from V and 0 bases from J, with 8 bases in between. CDR3 nucleotides: TGTGCCAGCAGTTATGAGAGATTGAACACTGAAGCTTTCTTT. Translating gives CASSYERLNTEAFF.

V gene TRBV5-1 combines with J gene TRBJ2-1; D remains unclear. V was clipped by 0 bases and J by 0 bases, with 7 bases between them. The CDR3 runs to 15 residues. The germline gives CDR1 SGHRS, CDR2 YFSETQ. The CDR3 DNA reads as TGCGCCAGCAGCTTGGAAGCTAACTCCTACAATGAGCAGTTCTTC. Encoded protein: CASSLEANSYNEQFF.

The chain combines TRBV2 with TRBJ2-5; D is unclear. Trimming left V 1 base short and J 4 bases short, with 7 bases between. The CDR3 contains 13 residues. Per germline, CDR1 SNHLY and CDR2 FYNNEI. CDR3 region: CASSEVRPETQYF. The CDR3 DNA follows: TGTGCCAGCAGTGAAGTCAGGCCAGAGACCCAGTACTTC.

This clonotype was counted a few times. The rearrangement uses TRBV27 and TRBJ1-1, with TRBD1 as a possible D gene (6 bases). This CDR3 contains 19 residues. V lost 5 bases to trimming and J lost 9 bases, with 34 bases between them. CDR1 and CDR2 from the germline V gene are MNHEY and SMNVEV (reference sequence). The CDR3 bases are TGTGCCAGCAGTACACACCCTTATCCAGGGGTACAAATAATTCAAAAAGCTTTCTTT. Translation gives CASSTHPYPGVQIIQKAFF.

The J gene is TRBJ2-1, the V gene TRBV20-1; TRBD2 aligns across 8 bases. V shed 0 bases, J shed 8 bases, and the junction held 12 bases outside the gene matches. Germline assignment: CDR1 DFQATT and CDR2 SNEGSKA (reference sequence). The CDR3 runs 16 residues. CDR3 loop: CSARDLLAVVRDEQFF. The CDR3 DNA sequence: TGCAGTGCTAGAGATTTACTAGCGGTCGTGAGGGATGAGCAGTTCTTC.

This clonotype came up a few times. CDR3 in amino acids: CASRGQGGGNQPQHF. CDR3 bases: TGTGCCAGCAGAGGACAGGGGGGGGGCAATCAGCCCCAGCATTTT. The gene calls are TRBV2 and TRBJ1-5; TRBD1 agrees at 10 bases. This CDR3 has 15 amino acids. V trimming: 6 bases; J trimming: 2 bases; junction bases outside the gene matches: 4. CDR1 is SNHLY, CDR2 FYNNEI, per germline.

In its sample, this clonotype was seen many times. The DNA of the CDR3 is TGTGCCAGCAGGGGGTCCCTTAACTATGGCTACACCTTC. Translated: CASRGSLNYGYTF. The chain uses TRBV28 and TRBJ1-2; D ambiguous. Trimming took 6 bases from V and 1 from J, leaving 9 bases between them. The CDR3 is 13 residues long. The V gene's germline CDR1 is MDHEN and CDR2 SYDVKM.

V usage is TRBV11-2 and J usage is TRBJ2-6; 7 bases align to TRBD1. The J segment lost 2 bases and the V segment lost 8 bases, leaving 9 bases of the junction unmatched. Per the germline V gene, CDR1 is SGHAT and CDR2 is FQNNGV. The CDR3 contains 16 residues. In nucleotides, the CDR3 is TGTGCCAGCTGGGCCAGGGGGAACCCTGGGGCCAACGTCCTGACTTTC. It is translated as CASWARGNPGANVLTF.

This clonotype was observed a few times. V gene TRBV7-3 combines with J gene TRBJ2-2, with D tentatively TRBD1 or TRBD2 (5 bases each). The germline V gene has CDR1 SGHTA and CDR2 FQGTGA. This CDR3 contains 16 residues. V dropped 5 bases and J dropped 3 bases, with 16 bases sitting between them. The CDR3 loop is CASSRPPGRDTGELFF. CDR3 sequence (DNA): TGTGCCAGCAGCCGACCCCCGGGACGGGACACCGGGGAGCTGTTTTTT.

A few counts support this clonotype. The genes are TRBV27 and TRBJ2-7; 8 bases agree with TRBD2. The CDR3 totals 17 residues. CDR1 is MNHEY and CDR2 is SMNVEV in the germline V gene (reference sequence). After removal of 4 bases from V and 0 bases from J, the junction contained 11 bases not matched to a gene. The CDR3 here is CASSYSGITVSSYEQYF. CDR3 in DNA: TGTGCCAGCAGTTATAGCGGGATTACTGTAAGCTCCTACGAGCAGTACTTC.

The table lists this clonotype with a few counts. This chain uses TRBV20-1 with TRBJ2-3, with 11 bases matching TRBD2. J was trimmed by 6 bases and V by 6 bases; bases with no gene match: 5. CDR3 length: 13 residues. Per the germline V gene, CDR1 is DFQATT and CDR2 is SNEGSKA (reference sequence). The CDR3 coding sequence is TGCAGTGCAAGGACTAGCGGGTCCGATACGCAGTATTTT. Translating it yields CSARTSGSDTQYF.

The V gene is TRBV9, the J gene TRBJ2-5; D is undetermined. Germline V gene lookup returns CDR1 SGDLS and CDR2 YYNGEE. V was shortened by 0 bases and J by 5 bases, with 14 bases between the two germline ends. This CDR3 region has 15 residues. The CDR3 nucleotides read TGTGCCAGCAGCGTAGATCTAGGTCGGGTGGAGACCCAGTACTTC. Translating it yields CASSVDLGRVETQYF.

In the case of this clonotype: The germline gene is not matched at one end of the junction; a read error may be the cause. The chain carries TRBV4-2 and TRBJ2-1, with D possibly TRBD1 on 6 matching bases. CDR1 is LGHNA and CDR2 is YNFKEQ in the germline V gene. The CDR3 sequence is 15 residues long. CDR3 loop: CASSQEQGYYNEEFF. CDR3 sequence (DNA): TGTGCCAGCAGCCAAGAACAGGGCTACTACAATGAGGAGTTCTTC.

The chain couples TRBV5-1 to TRBJ1-2; 10 bases line up with TRBD1. The CDR3 sequence is 14 residues long. The germline V gene encodes CDR1 SGHRS and CDR2 YFSETQ. V trimming: 5 bases; J trimming: 3 bases; junction bases outside the gene matches: 4. The CDR3 nucleotides read TGCGCCAGCAGACTTGACAGGGGGCACTATGGCTACACCTTC. It specifies CASRLDRGHYGYTF.

V gene TRBV28 combines with J gene TRBJ1-2; 7 nucleotides align to TRBD1. CDR3 length: 12 residues. Germline CDR1 MDHEN, CDR2 SYDVKM. The J segment lost 7 bases and the V segment lost 8 bases, leaving 7 bases of the junction unmatched. The CDR3 here is CASRQGSCGYTF. CDR3 bases: TGTGCCAGCCGACAGGGTAGTTGTGGCTACACCTTC.

This clonotype has just a few counts. This chain joins TRBV29-1 and TRBJ2-7, with 12 bases identical to TRBD1. This CDR3 has 14 amino acids. Trimming at V came to 6 bases and at J to 4 bases, leaving 7 bases not matched to a gene. CDR1 SQVTM and CDR2 ANQGSEA come from the germline V gene. The CDR3 nucleotides read TGCAGCGTGGAGGGACAGGGGGCATTATACGAGCAGTACTTC. This sequence encodes CSVEGQGALYEQYF.

CDR3: CAWRLAVPDTQYF. CDR3 sequence (DNA): TGTGCCTGGAGACTAGCCGTGCCAGATACGCAGTATTTT. The rearrangement uses TRBV30 and TRBJ2-3; possibly TRBD2 for D (6 bases). The CDR3 covers 13 residues. Germline CDR1 reads GTSNPN; CDR2 reads SVGIG (reference sequence). V lost 3 bases, J lost 4 bases, and 11 bases lay in between.